This TCR beta chain stems from a study of blood T cell repertoires in COVID-19. Across the study: Material from acute and convalescent COVID-19 was sourced from the United States, Italy and Spain.

Only in-frame clones appear in the TCRdb table, and some are missing; sequencing was by immunoSEQ multiplex PCR. The table shows about 320,000 clones, with about 87% occurring only once. The receptor comes from a young man who had recovered from COVID-19. Sequenced sample: PBMCs or T cells enriched from blood (not recorded which).

The CDR3 sequence is CASPTPTGHLKAFF. The CDR3 DNA reads TGTGCCAGCCCAACCCCTACAGGGCATCTAAAAGCTTTCTTT. This chain joins TRBV19 and TRBJ1-1, with a tentative D call TRBD1 (6 bases). Trimming removed 9 bases from V and 9 bases from J, with 23 bases in between. Germline V gene lookup returns CDR1 LNHDA and CDR2 SQIVND (reference sequence). The CDR3 runs to 14 residues.